This T cell receptor beta chain comes out of a study of identical twins. Study-level points and caveats: It was cross-sectional statistical analysis, not following the same donors, that the conclusions relied on.

Healthy Caucasians, and only they, were the donors. To note about this clonotype: The antigen remains unidentified.

Germline CDR1 GTSNPN, CDR2 SVGIG (reference sequence). This CDR3 has 13 amino acids. V dropped 0 bases and J dropped 8 bases, with 13 bases sitting between them. A universal primer site arose from template switching, and cDNA bore unique molecular identifiers. Via MiXCR, TCRdb re-called the 5' RACE reads, giving one row per CDR3 protein. This sample has fewer than 900,000 distinct CDR3 sequences, with over 20% found just once. The sample also formed part of further work on T cells expressing NK-cell markers.

The sequencing input was PBMCs. This TCR was sampled from a woman in her late teens or twenties in good health. The chain recombines TRBV30 with TRBJ2-5; D call uncertain. In DNA, the CDR3 is TGTGCCTGGAGTGTCAATACTATGGATACCCAGTACTTC. Translation: CAWSVNTMDTQYF.